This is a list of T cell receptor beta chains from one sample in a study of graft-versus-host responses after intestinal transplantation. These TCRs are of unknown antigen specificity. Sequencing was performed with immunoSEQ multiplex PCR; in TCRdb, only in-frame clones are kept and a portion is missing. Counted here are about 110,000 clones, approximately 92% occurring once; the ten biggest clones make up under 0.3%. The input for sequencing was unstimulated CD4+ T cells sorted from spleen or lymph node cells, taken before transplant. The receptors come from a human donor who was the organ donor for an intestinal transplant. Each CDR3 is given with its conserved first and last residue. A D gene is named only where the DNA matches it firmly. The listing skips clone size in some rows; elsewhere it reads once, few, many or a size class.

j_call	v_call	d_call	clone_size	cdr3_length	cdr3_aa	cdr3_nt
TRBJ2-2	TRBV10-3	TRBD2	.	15	CAISELAENTGELFF	TGTGCCATCAGTGAGCTAGCGGAGAACACCGGGGAGCTGTTTTTT
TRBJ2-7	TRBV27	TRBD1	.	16	CASSLFGQGAFYEQYF	TGTGCCAGCAGTTTATTCGGACAGGGGGCTTTCTACGAGCAGTACTTC
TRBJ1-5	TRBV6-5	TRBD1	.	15	CASSPLGQGNQPQHF	TGTGCCAGCAGCCCTTTGGGACAGGGCAATCAGCCCCAGCATTTT
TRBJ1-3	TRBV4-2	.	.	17	CASSQDYPLFSGNTIYF	TGTGCCAGCAGCCAAGATTACCCCCTCTTTTCTGGAAACACCATATATTTT
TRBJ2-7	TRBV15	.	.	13	CATRQDLSYEQYF	TGTGCCACCCGACAGGACCTCTCCTACGAGCAGTACTTC
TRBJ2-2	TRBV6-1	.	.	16	CASSEAYLFRGGELFF	TGTGCCAGCAGTGAAGCATACCTCTTTAGGGGGGGGGAGCTGTTTTTT
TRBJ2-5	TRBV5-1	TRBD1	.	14	CASTWTGPWETQYF	TGCGCCAGCACCTGGACAGGGCCATGGGAGACCCAGTACTTC
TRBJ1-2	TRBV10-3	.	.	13	CAISESRGLGYTF	TGTGCCATCAGTGAGTCGAGGGGACTGGGCTACACCTTC
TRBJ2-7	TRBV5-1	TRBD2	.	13	CASSFGLAYEQYF	TGCGCCAGCAGCTTTGGACTAGCCTACGAGCAGTACTTC
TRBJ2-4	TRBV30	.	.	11	CAWSFVDIQYF	TGTGCCTGGAGTTTTGTGGACATTCAGTACTTC
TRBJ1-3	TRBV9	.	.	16	CASSPNSDSSGNTIYF	TGTGCCAGCAGCCCCAACAGCGACAGCTCTGGAAACACCATATATTTT
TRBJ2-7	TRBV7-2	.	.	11	CASSLVDEQYF	TGTGCCAGCAGCTTAGTAGACGAGCAGTACTTC
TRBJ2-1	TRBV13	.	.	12	CASSLDRWEQFF	TGTGCCAGCAGCTTAGACCGCTGGGAGCAGTTCTTC
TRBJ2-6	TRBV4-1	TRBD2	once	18	CASSRLPGLPSGANVLTF	TGCGCCAGCAGCCGCCTACCGGGACTACCCTCTGGGGCCAACGTCCTGACTTTC
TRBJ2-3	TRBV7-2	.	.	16	CASSLAGSGGADTQYF	TGTGCCAGCAGCTTAGCGGGTAGCGGAGGGGCAGATACGCAGTATTTT
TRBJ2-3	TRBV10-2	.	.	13	CASSDPTGDTQYF	TGCGCCAGCAGTGACCCGACCGGGGATACGCAGTATTTT
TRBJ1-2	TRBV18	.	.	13	CASSPPTREGYTF	TGTGCCAGCTCACCCCCAACCAGGGAAGGCTACACCTTC
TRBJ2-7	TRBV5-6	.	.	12	CASSLTGYEQYF	TGTGCCAGCAGCTTGACAGGGTACGAGCAGTACTTC
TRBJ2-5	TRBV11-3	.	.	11	CASPALGTQYF	TGTGCCAGCCCTGCCCTAGGAACCCAGTACTTC
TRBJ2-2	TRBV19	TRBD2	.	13	CASRTSGTGELFF	TGTGCCAGTCGGACTAGCGGGACCGGGGAGCTGTTTTTT
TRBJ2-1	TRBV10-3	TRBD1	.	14	CAISGGQGFYEQFF	TGTGCCATCAGTGGGGGACAGGGTTTCTATGAGCAGTTCTTC
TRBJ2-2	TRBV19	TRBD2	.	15	CASRLAGTNTGELFF	TGTGCCAGTAGGTTAGCGGGAACGAACACCGGGGAGCTGTTTTTT